What follows are 22 T cell receptor beta chains derived from one specimen sequenced in a study of spatial heterogeneity in lung cancer. General study findings and limits: Mutation tallies in tumors tracked expanded intratumoral alpha and beta TCR counts.

TCRdb independently ran MiXCR on the 5' RACE reads; one entry per CDR3 protein. Among fewer than 3,000 distinct CDR3 sequences listed, 4% to 5.5% were seen once. Time point defined: sample taken at primary tumor resection. Antigens of these TCRs are unknown. Here the sequenced sample was lung tumor tissue, taken at surgery. The receptors were sampled from a female donor with early-stage non-small cell lung cancer.

This clonotype was recorded at least ten times. The chain carries TRBV11-3 and TRBJ2-5; D not certain. The length of the CDR3 is 13 residues. V lost 1 base, J lost 2 bases, and 5 bases lay in between. The germline CDR1 and CDR2 sequences are SGHNT and YENEEA. CDR3 DNA: TGTGCCAGCAGCTTAGGAGGACAAGAGACCCAGTACTTC. This encodes CASSLGGQETQYF.

This clonotype is termed medium-sized. V and J are TRBV6-6 and TRBJ1-2; 7 bases line up with TRBD1. The CDR3 contains 11 residues. Germline values: CDR1 MNHNY, CDR2 SVGAGI (reference sequence). V gave up 10 bases and J gave up 7 bases; unmatched junction bases: 6. The CDR3 is CATQGGGGYTF. CDR3 DNA: TGTGCCACCCAGGGGGGCGGTGGCTACACCTTC.

This clonotype showed up many times. The CDR3 loop is CASRGLAGPQSSYNEQFF. The DNA of the CDR3 is TGTGCCAGCAGGGGACTAGCGGGACCCCAGAGCTCCTACAATGAGCAGTTCTTC. The chain joins TRBV6-2 or TRBV6-3 to TRBJ2-1, with 13 bases lining up with TRBD2. From germline, CDR1 is MNHEY and CDR2 SVGEGT. The CDR3 covers 18 residues. V was pared by 6 bases and J by 0 bases, with 8 bases of the junction left unmatched.

In regard to this clonotype: A read error may produce the germline difference seen at one junction end. CDR3 in DNA: TGTGCCAGCTCGCTGGGGGCAGTTGTATCTGGGGCCAACGTCCCGACTTTC. This sequence encodes CASSLGAVVSGANVPTF. The V call is TRBV6-5, the J call TRBJ2-6, with D perhaps TRBD1 (6 bases). The CDR3 extends over 17 amino acids. Germline-derived CDR1 and CDR2 are MNHEY and SVGAGI.

This clonotype is labeled medium-sized. The CDR3: CASSLQRTEAFF. As DNA, the CDR3 is TGTGCCAGCAGCTTACAGAGAACTGAAGCTTTCTTT. The chain recombines TRBV7-2 with TRBJ1-1; D not resolved. The CDR3 is 12 amino acids. Trimming took off 2 bases at V and 5 bases at J, with 6 bases between the two ends. In germline, CDR1 is SGHTA, CDR2 FQGNSA.

Only a few counts were recorded for this clonotype. For the CDR3, the DNA is TGTGCCAGCAGCACGCGACAGGGGCCCTACGAGCAGTACTTC. Translation gives CASSTRQGPYEQYF. The genes are TRBV7-2 and TRBJ2-7, with 8 bases lining up with TRBD1. V trimming: 5 bases; J trimming: 2 bases; junction bases outside the gene matches: 5. Germline CDR1 reads SGHTA; CDR2 reads FQGNSA. The CDR3 sequence is 14 residues long.

Points on this clonotype: Here the CDR3 omits its conserved ending phenylalanine or tryptophan, so a read error is the likely source. V and J are TRBV7-2 and TRBJ2-3; 11 nucleotides match TRBD2. The germline V gene has CDR1 SGHTA and CDR2 FQGNSA. The junction had 11 bases not matched to a gene; V was cut back by 3 bases and J by 0 bases. CDR3 length: 19 residues. The CDR3 DNA sequence: TGTGCCAGCAGCTTGGTTAGCGGGGGGGCAGGTACTAGCACAGATACGCAGTATTAT. Encoded protein: CASSLVSGGAGTSTDTQYY.

This clonotype was found many times. The rearrangement uses TRBV7-2 and TRBJ1-5; TRBD1 aligns across 9 bases. V lost 5 bases and J lost 6; bases outside the gene matches: 5. In germline, CDR1 is SGHTA, CDR2 FQGNSA. The CDR3 runs 14 residues. The CDR3 loop is CASSPQGALQPQHF. DNA of the CDR3: TGTGCCAGCAGCCCACAGGGGGCCCTTCAGCCCCAGCATTTT.

This clonotype was counted at least ten times. The chain has TRBV28 and TRBJ1-4; D is perhaps TRBD1 (5 bases). The CDR3 covers 14 residues. Trimming left V 3 bases short and J 4 bases short, with 9 bases between. The germline V gene has CDR1 MDHEN and CDR2 SYDVKM. DNA of the CDR3: TGTGCCAGCAGTTTGGGGCACCTTAATGAAAAACTGTTTTTT. Translating gives CASSLGHLNEKLFF.

This clonotype rates as medium-sized (0.01 to 0.1%). V gene TRBV2 combines with J gene TRBJ2-3, with D possibly matching TRBD2 (5 bases). From germline, CDR1 is SNHLY and CDR2 FYNNEI. CDR3 size: 12 residues. V shed 10 bases and J shed 2 bases, with 10 bases lying between them. The CDR3 loop is CANKDFTDTQYF. CDR3 sequence (DNA): TGTGCCAATAAGGACTTCACAGATACGCAGTATTTT.

This clonotype is deemed medium-sized (0.01 to 0.1%). CDR3 sequence reads: CASSPSTPGPINEQFF. The DNA of the CDR3 is TGCGCCAGCAGCCCCTCGACCCCTGGCCCTATCAATGAGCAGTTCTTC. The J gene is TRBJ2-1, the V gene TRBV5-1; no reliable D call. This CDR3 region has 16 residues. Trimming stripped 4 bases from V and 6 bases from J, with 20 bases between. Germline values: CDR1 SGHRS, CDR2 YFSETQ.

This clonotype is medium-sized. The J gene is TRBJ1-6, the V gene TRBV6-2 or TRBV6-3; tentative D call: TRBD1 (6 bases). Germline V gene data show CDR1 as MNHEY and CDR2 as SVGEGT. V lost 2 bases to trimming and J lost 3 bases, with 20 bases between them. The CDR3 sequence is 19 residues long. The CDR3 region is CASSYPPAQGRSYNSPLHF. CDR3 sequence (DNA): TGTGCCAGCAGTTACCCGCCGGCACAGGGTCGAAGCTATAATTCACCCCTCCACTTT.

Judged by abundance, this clonotype is medium-sized. The gene calls are TRBV3-1 and TRBJ2-6; 7 nucleotides agree with TRBD1. The CDR3 covers 17 residues. With V trimmed by 6 bases and J by 2 bases, 10 bases remained unmatched. Germline V CDR1 and CDR2: LGHDT, YNNKEL (reference sequence). The CDR3, as DNA: TGTGCCAGCAGTCCCGGTCAAACAGGGGCTGGGGCCAACGTCCTGACTTTC. Translation: CASSPGQTGAGANVLTF.

This clonotype is large (0.1 to 1%) in the sample. This chain joins TRBV20-1 and TRBJ2-6; tentatively, D is TRBD1 (5 bases). Germline-derived CDR1 and CDR2 are DFQATT and SNEGSKA (reference sequence). The V gene lost 6 bases and the J gene lost 3 bases, with 15 bases spanning the gap. This CDR3 comprises 15 residues. This CDR3 reads CSAPDSFNGANVLTF. The CDR3, as DNA: TGCAGTGCACCTGACAGTTTCAATGGGGCCAACGTCCTGACTTTC.

This clonotype is deemed medium-sized. The chain employs TRBV29-1 and TRBJ1-1, with a possible D match to TRBD1 (5 bases). The CDR3 runs 16 residues. Germline assignment: CDR1 SQVTM and CDR2 ANQGSEA. V lost 3 bases and J 5 bases, leaving 22 bases between the germline ends. The CDR3 DNA reads as TGCAGCGTTGATGATGGGGGAAGGACAACAGTTACTGAAGCTTTCTTT. It yields the protein CSVDDGGRTTVTEAFF.

This clonotype was counted ten times or more. The chain joins TRBV27 to TRBJ1-6; D unresolved. Trimming removed 8 bases from V and 0 bases from J, with 23 bases in between. The CDR3 loop spans 19 amino acids. In germline, CDR1 is MNHEY, CDR2 SMNVEV (reference sequence). The CDR3 sequence: CASALASPGISSYNSPLHF. CDR3 DNA: TGTGCCAGCGCCCTCGCTTCACCGGGGATAAGCTCCTATAATTCACCCCTCCACTTT.

This clonotype is termed medium-sized. The CDR3 bases are TGTGCCAGCAGCTTAGGTAGCTTTGGGGCCAACGTCCTGACTTTC. The encoded protein is CASSLGSFGANVLTF. This chain joins TRBV7-9 and TRBJ2-6; no clear D gene. The ends were cut back, 1 base at V and 3 bases at J, with 7 bases in the middle. Germline V gene lookup returns CDR1 SEHNR and CDR2 FQNEAQ (reference sequence). This CDR3 has 15 residues.

The table lists this clonotype with many counts. The V call is TRBV14, the J call TRBJ2-3, with 8 bases identical to TRBD2. The CDR3 has 17 residues. With 3 bases clipped from V and 1 base from J, the junction kept 9 bases outside the gene matches. Germline V CDR1 and CDR2: SGHDN, FVKESK. The DNA for the CDR3 is TGTGCCAGCAGCCACCGCGGGGGGCCACTTGGCACAGATACGCAGTATTTT. Its translation is CASSHRGGPLGTDTQYF.

This clonotype has at least ten counts. The chain recombines TRBV7-2 with TRBJ2-7; a weak D match, TRBD2 (5 bases). V gave up 11 bases and J gave up 5 bases, with 19 bases separating them. Germline lookup yields CDR1 SGHTA and CDR2 FQGNSA. The CDR3 consists of 13 residues. CDR3 in amino acids: CAGSRSGSNEQYF. The CDR3 DNA reads TGTGCCGGTTCCCGGTCGGGAAGCAACGAGCAGTACTTC.

Here the CDR3 DNA reads TGCGCCACCAAACTGACAGGTAACACAGATACGCAGTATTTT. Translating it yields CATKLTGNTDTQYF. This chain uses TRBV5-1 with TRBJ2-3, with D maybe TRBD1 (6 bases). V was pared by 9 bases and J by 2 bases, with 16 bases between. CDR1 is SGHRS and CDR2 is YFSETQ in the germline V gene. This CDR3 comprises 14 residues.

This clonotype was counted between two and nine times. The chain has TRBV2 and TRBJ1-1, with a possible D match to TRBD1 (5 bases). Germline CDR1 is SNHLY and CDR2 is FYNNEI. The CDR3 is 14 residues long. V was cut by 2 bases and J by 4 bases, with 11 bases left in between. Here the CDR3 DNA reads TGTGCCAGCAGTGAACGCCTTGGGGCCACTGAAGCTTTCTTT. Its translation: CASSERLGATEAFF.

By share of the sample, this clonotype is medium-sized. The chain uses TRBV10-3 and TRBJ1-6, with D possibly matching TRBD1 (6 bases). Germline V gene data show CDR1 as ENHRY and CDR2 as SYGVKD. V lost 3 bases and J 7 bases, leaving 10 bases between the germline ends. CDR3 size: 14 residues. The CDR3 spells CAISDYRVNSPLHF. DNA for the CDR3: TGTGCCATCAGTGATTACAGGGTCAATTCACCCCTCCACTTT.